This T cell receptor (beta chain) was obtained from a study of cytomegalovirus exposure and HLA in healthy donors. Points on this clone: Its matching antigen is unknown.

Primers: 60 Vbeta forward and 13 Jbeta reverse. Per the study methods: A follow-up analysis tallied approximately 85 million unique TCR beta chains, roughly 11 million shared. Assay: immunoSEQ multiplex PCR; the TCRdb copy retains only in-frame clones and omits some. The V and J calls and the clone size are those of that table, but D and trimming were determined from the DNA. Of approximately 190,000 clones listed, about four fifths are singletons. The CDR3 totals 14 residues. CDR1 and CDR2 from the germline V gene are SGHDT and YYEEEE. The V and J ends lost 2 bases and 2 bases respectively, with 9 bases between them. General observations from the study: It was likely that a cluster of highly shared sequence variants was a sequencing artifact. Compared with the roughly 700-donor mean, an Asian-associated ancestry cluster reportedly had fewer N-insertions, according to a later analysis.

Healthy bone marrow donors formed the donor group. Sequencing input: PBMCs. The chain combines TRBV5-6 with TRBJ2-3; D is undetermined. The clonotype comes from a woman in her twenties or thirties in good health and CMV-seropositive. The CDR3 loop reads CASSFGRVTDTQYF. The CDR3 DNA sequence: TGTGCCAGCAGCTTCGGCCGGGTCACAGATACGCAGTATTTT.